Below are 21 T cell receptor beta chains sequenced from a single sample in a study of response to subunit inactivated influenza vaccine. Each CDR3 protein gets one entry after TCRdb re-called the RT-PCR reads with MiXCR. The table records about 700,000 distinct CDR3 sequences, about 14% of them present only once. The specimen was PBMCs from blood, collected approximately 15 days before vaccination. These receptors were collected from a middle-aged man who received an inactivated influenza vaccine.

The rearrangement links TRBV10-3 to TRBJ2-1, with TRBD2 matching over 12 bases. J was trimmed by 5 bases and V by 10 bases; bases with no gene match: 9. Per the germline V gene, CDR1 is ENHRY and CDR2 is SYGVKD. This CDR3 contains 15 residues. The CDR3 nucleotides are TGTGCCACCCAGGGTGCTAGCGGGGGGGACAATGAGCAGTTCTTC. This gives the protein CATQGASGGDNEQFF.

The gene calls are TRBV7-2 and TRBJ1-2; 10 bases line up with TRBD1. The V segment lost 2 bases and the J segment 5 bases; nucleotides outside the gene matches: 11. Germline V gene lookup returns CDR1 SGHTA and CDR2 FQGNSA. The CDR3 is 17 residues long. CDR3 amino acids: CASSLLGTGEVGYGYTF. In DNA, the CDR3 is TGTGCCAGCAGCTTACTGGGGACAGGGGAGGTCGGTTATGGCTACACCTTC.

V and J are TRBV29-1 and TRBJ2-1, with D possibly TRBD1 on 6 matching bases. V lost 7 bases and J lost 7, with 14 bases in between. The germline CDR1 and CDR2 sequences are SQVTM and ANQGSEA. This CDR3 contains 12 residues. CDR3 amino acids: CSDRAVANEQFF. CDR3 nucleotides: TGCAGCGACAGGGCGGTTGCAAATGAGCAGTTCTTC.

The chain has TRBV10-1 and TRBJ2-1; TRBD2 aligns across 9 bases. V shed 2 bases, J shed 7 bases, and the junction held 9 bases outside the gene matches. CDR1 and CDR2 (germline): WNHNN, SYGVQD (reference sequence). The length of the CDR3 is 16 residues. The CDR3: CASSEEPAGGLNEQFF. The CDR3 coding sequence is TGCGCCAGCAGTGAGGAGCCAGCGGGGGGCTTGAATGAGCAGTTCTTC.

This chain connects TRBV5-1 to TRBJ1-6; TRBD1 might be the D (5 bases). Trimming removed 0 bases from V and 5 bases from J, with 15 bases in between. The CDR3 runs 17 residues. CDR1 is SGHRS and CDR2 is YFSETQ in the germline V gene. This chain's CDR3 is CASSLAPQGHDNSPLHF. The CDR3 DNA reads TGCGCCAGCAGCTTGGCCCCGCAGGGTCACGATAATTCACCCCTCCACTTT.

This clonotype was observed a handful of times. The chain combines TRBV5-1 with TRBJ1-3; the D is unclear. Germline V gene lookup returns CDR1 SGHRS and CDR2 YFSETQ. The ends were cut back, 0 bases at V and 2 bases at J, with 9 bases in the middle. The CDR3 totals 15 residues. DNA for the CDR3: TGCGCCAGCAGCTTGGATGGGCGTACTGGAAACACCATATATTTT. This codes for CASSLDGRTGNTIYF.

This clonotype turned up a few times. The chain links TRBV7-9 to TRBJ1-1, with 8 bases aligning to TRBD1. The CDR3 spans 14 residues. V shed 1 base, J shed 13 bases, and the junction held 11 bases outside the gene matches. The germline V gene encodes CDR1 SEHNR and CDR2 FQNEAQ (reference sequence). CDR3 in amino acids: CASSLVGQGGVVFF. The CDR3 DNA sequence: TGTGCCAGCAGCTTAGTCGGACAGGGTGGGGTCGTTTTCTTT.

The chain is built from TRBV28 and TRBJ2-1; the D is unclear. Trimming took off 3 bases at V and 6 bases at J, with 15 bases between the two ends. The CDR3 contains 15 residues. Per the germline V gene, CDR1 is MDHEN and CDR2 is SYDVKM. The DNA for the CDR3 is TGTGCCAGCAGTTTCTTGAAGAGCTCTCTCAATGAGCAGTTCTTC. It codes for CASSFLKSSLNEQFF.

This clonotype was observed a handful of times. The chain combines TRBV20-1 with TRBJ2-7; a possible D gene is TRBD2 (5 bases). V lost 3 bases and J 0 bases, leaving 21 bases between the germline ends. The CDR3 covers 17 residues. CDR1 and CDR2 from the germline V gene are DFQATT and SNEGSKA (reference sequence). CDR3 nucleotides: TGCAGTGCTAGGTCGGGGTCCGGCCTACGGGGCTCCTACGAGCAGTACTTC. Protein product: CSARSGSGLRGSYEQYF.

The genes are TRBV29-1 and TRBJ1-5; 10 bases line up with TRBD1. The CDR3 loop spans 14 amino acids. Unmatched junction bases numbered 5, after V lost 4 bases and J lost 5 bases. The germline gives CDR1 SQVTM, CDR2 ANQGSEA. CDR3 region: CSVVDRGLDQPQHF. CDR3 DNA: TGCAGCGTTGTCGACAGGGGGCTCGATCAGCCCCAGCATTTT.

The gene calls are TRBV10-3 and TRBJ1-1; D is possibly TRBD1 (5 bases). Germline V gene sequence: CDR1 ENHRY, CDR2 SYGVKD. This CDR3 has 15 residues. The V end was cut by 0 bases, the J end by 3 bases, with 11 bases between. The CDR3 is CAISESQGLYTEAFF. In DNA, the CDR3 is TGTGCCATCAGTGAGTCCCAGGGCCTTTACACTGAAGCTTTCTTT.

The chain links TRBV4-3 to TRBJ2-7, with 9 bases lining up with TRBD2. J gave up 5 bases and V 0 bases, and 5 bases lay outside the gene matches. In germline, CDR1 is LGHNA, CDR2 YSLEER. This CDR3 comprises 15 residues. This CDR3 is CASSQDTGTSHEQYF. DNA for the CDR3: TGCGCCAGCAGCCAAGACACCGGGACTAGCCACGAGCAGTACTTC.

This clonotype was seen repeatedly, ten times or more. The chain joins TRBV20-1 to TRBJ2-1; 13 nucleotides align to TRBD2. Germline assignment: CDR1 DFQATT and CDR2 SNEGSKA (reference sequence). The CDR3 has 17 amino acids. The junction had 8 bases not matched to a gene; V was cut back by 6 bases and J by 0 bases. The CDR3, as DNA: TGCAGTGCCCTAGGACTAGCGGGAGAGAGCTCCTACAATGAGCAGTTCTTC. It codes for CSALGLAGESSYNEQFF.

This clonotype was counted a few times. The V and J genes are TRBV6-2 or TRBV6-3 and TRBJ2-7; D may be TRBD1 (5 bases). The CDR3 covers 15 residues. CDR1 and CDR2 (germline): MNHEY, SVGEGT. V was pared by 9 bases and J by 1 base, with 19 bases between. CDR3 loop: CARDITVIGSYEQYF. In DNA form, the CDR3 reads TGTGCCAGGGACATCACCGTCATCGGGTCCTACGAGCAGTACTTC.

The V and J genes are TRBV5-1 and TRBJ2-7; 7 bases map to TRBD2. The V segment lost 4 bases and the J segment 6 bases; nucleotides outside the gene matches: 13. CDR1 is SGHRS, CDR2 YFSETQ, per germline. This CDR3 region has 15 residues. In nucleotides, the CDR3 is TGCGCCAGCAGCAATAGCGGGCAGGGTTACAGCGAGCAGTACTTC. Translated, it gives CASSNSGQGYSEQYF.

This clonotype showed up just a few times. V and J are TRBV13 and TRBJ2-7; D remains ambiguous. Germline V gene lookup returns CDR1 PRHDT and CDR2 FYEKMQ (reference sequence). V gave up 2 bases and J gave up 3 bases, with 8 bases separating them. CDR3 length equals 13 residues. The CDR3 loop is CASSLHSRYEQYF. CDR3 DNA: TGTGCCAGCAGCTTACACAGCCGCTACGAGCAGTACTTC.

The V and J genes are TRBV5-1 and TRBJ2-5; 7 nucleotides match TRBD1. V shed 3 bases, J shed 2 bases, and the junction held 7 bases outside the gene matches. Germline CDR1 and CDR2: SGHRS and YFSETQ. The CDR3 contains 15 residues. For the CDR3, the DNA is TGCGCCAGCAGCTCAATGGGGACAGAGCAAGAGACCCAGTACTTC. Protein product: CASSSMGTEQETQYF.

This clonotype has just a few counts. The V and J genes are TRBV29-1 and TRBJ2-1; tentatively, D is TRBD2 (5 bases). This CDR3 is built from 12 residues. Germline-derived CDR1 and CDR2 are SQVTM and ANQGSEA. Trimming shortened V by 6 bases and J by 6 bases, and 12 bases separated the two germline ends. The CDR3 region is CSVHDAGNEQFF. The DNA of the CDR3 is TGCAGCGTACACGACGCGGGCAATGAGCAGTTCTTC.

In this sample, this clonotype turned up a few times. The chain uses TRBV10-3 and TRBJ2-7, with 11 positions matching TRBD2. This CDR3 spans 15 amino acids. Germline-derived CDR1 and CDR2 are ENHRY and SYGVKD. V gave up 6 bases and J gave up 2 bases; unmatched junction bases: 6. DNA for the CDR3: TGTGCCATCAGCCAAGGACTAGCGGGCCCCTACGAGCAGTACTTC. Protein sequence: CAISQGLAGPYEQYF.

The chain joins TRBV27 to TRBJ2-2, with D possibly TRBD1 on 6 matching bases. The CDR3 contains 16 residues. Germline CDR1 reads MNHEY; CDR2 reads SMNVEV (reference sequence). Trimming took 6 bases from V and 3 from J, leaving 17 bases between them. The chain's CDR3 is CASRTYGTGYTGELFF. CDR3 nucleotide sequence: TGTGCCAGCAGAACATACGGAACAGGGTACACCGGGGAGCTGTTTTTT.

There are many counts of this clonotype. V and J are TRBV20-1 and TRBJ1-4; no reliable D call. This CDR3 is 12 amino acids long. The ends were cut back, 5 bases at V and 13 bases at J, with 17 bases in the middle. Germline V CDR1 and CDR2: DFQATT, SNEGSKA (reference sequence). CDR3 in DNA: TGCAGTGCTGGGAGACCACCAAATCCACTGTTTTTT. This codes for CSAGRPPNPLFF.